These 2 T cell receptor beta chains originate from one sample sequenced in a study of cytomegalovirus exposure and HLA in healthy donors. The method was immunoSEQ multiplex PCR; TCRdb's version includes in-frame clones alone and lacks a portion of them. Counted here are some 340,000 clones, about 85% occurring once; the ten biggest clones make up roughly 1.2%. The sequencing sample was made of PBMCs. Every receptor here comes from a woman in her twenties or thirties in good health and CMV-seropositive.

This chain links TRBV7-9 with TRBJ1-2; D uncertain. This CDR3 region has 14 residues. Germline CDR1 and CDR2: SEHNR and FQNEAQ (reference sequence). Deletions cut 4 bases from V and 0 bases from J, with 9 bases between. The CDR3 DNA sequence: TGTGCCAGCAGCTCCGGAGGGTCTAACTATGGCTACACCTTC. Its translation is CASSSGGSNYGYTF.

This chain joins TRBV29-1 and TRBJ2-1; either TRBD1 or TRBD2 may fit D (6 bases each). The V gene's germline CDR1 is SQVTM and CDR2 ANQGSEA. CDR3 length: 11 amino acids. The ends were cut back, 6 bases at V and 13 bases at J, with 16 bases in the middle. The CDR3 sequence is CSVGRGDIQFF. Here the CDR3 DNA reads TGCAGCGTCGGCCGCGGGGACATACAGTTCTTC.